The 4 T cell receptor beta chains in this list originate from one sample, sequenced in a study of T cells expressing NK-cell markers. TCRdb reprocessed the 5' RACE reads and keeps a single row for each CDR3 protein, giving no DNA. The sample yields some 390,000 distinct CDR3 sequences, of which the top ten take up approximately 12%. Sequencing was performed on blood T cells: a sorted CD56 or NKG2C T cell subset, CD4+ or CD8+ T cells, or bulk PBMC T cells (not recorded which). These receptors came from a woman in her 50s in good health.

The rearrangement uses TRBV11-2 and TRBJ2-1; TCRdb indicates TRBD1, and absent DNA this call remains unverified. The CDR3 contains 15 residues. Germline lookup yields CDR1 SGHAT and CDR2 FQNNGV. The CDR3: CASRPPGTSRGEQFF.

This chain uses TRBV12-5 with TRBJ2-3; checking the TCRdb D call of TRBD2 is not possible without DNA. The germline V gene encodes CDR1 LGHNT and CDR2 FRNRAP. The CDR3 covers 20 residues. CDR3 in amino acids: CASGLVSPFTSGGGTDTQYF. The whole variable domain, filled in from reference TRBV12-5 and TRBJ2-3, reads DARVTQTPRHKVTEMGQEVTMRCQPILGHNTVFWYRQTMMQGLELLAYFRNRAPLDDSGMPKDRFSAEMPDATLATLKIQPSEPRDSAVYFCASGLVSPFTSGGGTDTQYFGPGTRLTVL.

The chain employs TRBV12-3 or TRBV12-4 and TRBJ1-3. The length of the CDR3 is 12 residues. The CDR3 protein is CASQASGNTIYF.

The V gene is TRBV10-1, the J gene TRBJ2-2; TCRdb selects TRBD1, and the lack of DNA leaves this call unchecked. CDR1 is WNHNN and CDR2 is SYGVQD in the germline V gene (reference sequence). The CDR3 covers 14 residues. The CDR3 here is CASRGQTSTGELFF.